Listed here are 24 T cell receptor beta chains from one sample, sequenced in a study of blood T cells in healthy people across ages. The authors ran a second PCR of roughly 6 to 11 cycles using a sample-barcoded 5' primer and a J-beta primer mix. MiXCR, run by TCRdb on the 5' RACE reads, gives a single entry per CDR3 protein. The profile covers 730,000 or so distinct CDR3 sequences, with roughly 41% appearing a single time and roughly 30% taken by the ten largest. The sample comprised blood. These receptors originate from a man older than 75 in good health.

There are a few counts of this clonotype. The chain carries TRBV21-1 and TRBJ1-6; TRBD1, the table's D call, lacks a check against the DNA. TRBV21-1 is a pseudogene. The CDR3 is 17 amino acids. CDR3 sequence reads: CASSAKDSAKLDSPLHF. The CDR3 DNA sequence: TGTGCCAGCAGTGCAAAGGACAGCGCAAAACTGGATTCACCCCTCCACTTT.

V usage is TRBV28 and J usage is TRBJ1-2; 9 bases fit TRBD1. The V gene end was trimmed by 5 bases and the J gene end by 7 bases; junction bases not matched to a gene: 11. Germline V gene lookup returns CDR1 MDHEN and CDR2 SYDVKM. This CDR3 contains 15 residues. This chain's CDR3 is CASSTAGTGFRGYTF. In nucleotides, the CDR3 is TGTGCCAGCAGTACCGCCGGGACAGGGTTTCGTGGCTACACCTTC.

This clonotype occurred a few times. CDR3 DNA: TGTGCCAGCAGCGTCCTAGCGGGAGTAATTATGAATGAGCAGTTCTTC. This codes for CASSVLAGVIMNEQFF. J is TRBJ2-1 and V is TRBV3-1; 10 nucleotides match TRBD2. V dropped 5 bases and J dropped 7; count of bases not matched to a gene: 11. This CDR3 comprises 16 residues. Germline assignment: CDR1 LGHDT and CDR2 YNNKEL (reference sequence).

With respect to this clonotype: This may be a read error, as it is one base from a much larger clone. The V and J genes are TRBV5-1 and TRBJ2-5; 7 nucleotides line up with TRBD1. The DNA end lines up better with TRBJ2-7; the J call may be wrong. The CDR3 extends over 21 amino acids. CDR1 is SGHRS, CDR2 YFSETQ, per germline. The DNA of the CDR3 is TGCGCCAGCAGCTCCCTGACTCAAGAGGGGGCACCCACAAGGATTAACTACGAGCAGTACTTC. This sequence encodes CASSSLTQEGAPTRINYEQYF.

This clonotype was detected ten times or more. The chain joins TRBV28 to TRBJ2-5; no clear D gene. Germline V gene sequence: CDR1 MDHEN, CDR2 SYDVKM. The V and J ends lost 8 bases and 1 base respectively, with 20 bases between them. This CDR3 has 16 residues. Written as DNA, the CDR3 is TGTGCCAGCGCAAAGACTCAACAGACCCCCCAAGAGACCCAGTACTTC. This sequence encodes CASAKTQQTPQETQYF.

Written as DNA, the CDR3 is TGCGCCAGCAGCCGGGACAGGGGATTCACTGAAGCTTTCTTT. Protein product: CASSRDRGFTEAFF. The V call is TRBV5-1, the J call TRBJ1-1; 10 bases are a match to TRBD1. This CDR3 has 14 residues. J lost 4 bases, V lost 4 bases, and 4 bases had no gene match. Germline V gene lookup returns CDR1 SGHRS and CDR2 YFSETQ.

CDR3 region: CASSKLQLGTANTGELFF. The CDR3 nucleotides are TGTGCCAGCAGCAAACTTCAACTCGGGACAGCGAACACCGGGGAGCTGTTTTTT. J is TRBJ2-2 and V is TRBV21-1; no check of the table's D call, TRBD1, against the DNA was made. TRBV21-1 is tagged as a pseudogene. The CDR3 runs 18 residues.

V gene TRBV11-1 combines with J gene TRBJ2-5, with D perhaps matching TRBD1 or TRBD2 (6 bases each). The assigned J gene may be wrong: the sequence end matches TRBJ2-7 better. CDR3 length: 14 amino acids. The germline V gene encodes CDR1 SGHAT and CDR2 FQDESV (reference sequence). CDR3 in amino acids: CASSPRGAGTEQYF. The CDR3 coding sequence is TGTGCCAGCAGCCCAAGGGGGGCAGGGACCGAGCAGTACTTC.

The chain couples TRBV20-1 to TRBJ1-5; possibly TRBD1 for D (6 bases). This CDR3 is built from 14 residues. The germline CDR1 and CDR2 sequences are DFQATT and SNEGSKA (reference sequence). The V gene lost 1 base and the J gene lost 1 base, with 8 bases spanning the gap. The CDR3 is CSARGGASNQPQHF. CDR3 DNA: TGCAGTGCTAGAGGGGGGGCCAGCAATCAGCCCCAGCATTTT.

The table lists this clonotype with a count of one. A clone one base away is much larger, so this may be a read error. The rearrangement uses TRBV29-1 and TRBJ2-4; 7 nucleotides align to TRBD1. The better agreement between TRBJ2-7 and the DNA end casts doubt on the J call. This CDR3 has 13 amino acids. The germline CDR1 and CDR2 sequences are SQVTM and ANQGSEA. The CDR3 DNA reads TGCAGCGGTAACCGGGACAGTGTGGACGAGCAGTACTTC. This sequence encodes CSGNRDSVDEQYF.

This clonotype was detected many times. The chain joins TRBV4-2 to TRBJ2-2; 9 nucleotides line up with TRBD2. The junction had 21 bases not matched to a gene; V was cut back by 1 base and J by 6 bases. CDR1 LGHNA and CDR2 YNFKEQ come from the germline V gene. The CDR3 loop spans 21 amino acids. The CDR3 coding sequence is TGTGCCAGCAGCCAAGGACTGCGGTGGCCTAGCGGGGCCCCTCGGGCCGGGGAGCTGTTTTTT. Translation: CASSQGLRWPSGAPRAGELFF.

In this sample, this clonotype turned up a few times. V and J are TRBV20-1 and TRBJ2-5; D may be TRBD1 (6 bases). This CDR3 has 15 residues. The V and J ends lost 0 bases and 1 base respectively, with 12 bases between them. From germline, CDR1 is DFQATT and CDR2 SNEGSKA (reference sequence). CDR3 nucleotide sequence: TGCAGTGCTAGAGATCTTGGGACAATCCAAGAGACCCAGTACTTC. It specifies CSARDLGTIQETQYF.

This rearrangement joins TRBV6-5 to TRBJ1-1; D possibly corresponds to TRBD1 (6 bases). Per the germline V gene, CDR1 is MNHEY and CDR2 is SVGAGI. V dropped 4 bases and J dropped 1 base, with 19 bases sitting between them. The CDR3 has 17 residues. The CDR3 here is CASSFIPDRLQNTEAFF. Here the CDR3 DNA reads TGTGCCAGCAGTTTTATCCCCGACAGGCTTCAGAACACTGAAGCTTTCTTT.

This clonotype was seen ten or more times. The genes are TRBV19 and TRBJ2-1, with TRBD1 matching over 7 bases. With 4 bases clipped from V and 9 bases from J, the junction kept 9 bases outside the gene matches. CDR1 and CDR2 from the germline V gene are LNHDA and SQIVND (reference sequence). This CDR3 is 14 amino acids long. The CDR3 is CASSTRQGSGEQFF. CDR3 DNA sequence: TGTGCCAGTAGTACAAGACAGGGTTCAGGTGAGCAGTTCTTC.

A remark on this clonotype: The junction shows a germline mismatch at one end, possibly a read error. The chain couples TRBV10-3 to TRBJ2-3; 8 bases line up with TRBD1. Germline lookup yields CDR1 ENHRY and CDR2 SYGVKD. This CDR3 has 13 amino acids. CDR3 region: CAIGQGIKDTRYF. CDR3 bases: TGTGCCATCGGACAGGGAATTAAAGATACGCGGTATTTT.

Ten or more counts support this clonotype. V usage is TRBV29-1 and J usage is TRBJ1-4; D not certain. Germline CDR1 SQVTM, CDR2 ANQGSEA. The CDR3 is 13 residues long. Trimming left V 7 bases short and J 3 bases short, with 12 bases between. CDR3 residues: CSAGRDANEKLFF. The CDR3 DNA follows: TGCAGCGCGGGAAGGGATGCTAATGAAAAACTGTTTTTT.

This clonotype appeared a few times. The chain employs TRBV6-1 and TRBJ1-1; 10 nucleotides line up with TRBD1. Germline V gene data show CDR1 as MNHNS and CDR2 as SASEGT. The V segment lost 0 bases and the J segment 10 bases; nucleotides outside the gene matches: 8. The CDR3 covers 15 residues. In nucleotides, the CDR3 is TGTGCCAGCAGTGAAGCAGTGACAGGGGGCTCACGAGCTTTCTTT. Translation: CASSEAVTGGSRAFF.

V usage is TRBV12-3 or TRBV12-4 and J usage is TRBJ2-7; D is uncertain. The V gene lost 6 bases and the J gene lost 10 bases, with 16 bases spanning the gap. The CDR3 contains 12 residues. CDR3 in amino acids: CASSFKREAQYF. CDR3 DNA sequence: TGTGCCAGCAGCTTTAAAAGAGAGGCCCAGTACTTC.

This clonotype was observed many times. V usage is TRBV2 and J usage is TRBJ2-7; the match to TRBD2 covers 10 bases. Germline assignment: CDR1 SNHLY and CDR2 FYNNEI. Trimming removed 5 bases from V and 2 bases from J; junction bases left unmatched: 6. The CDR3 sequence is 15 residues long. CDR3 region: CASSPQRGGPYEQYF. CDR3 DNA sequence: TGTGCCAGCAGTCCCCAGCGGGGGGGGCCCTACGAGCAGTACTTC.

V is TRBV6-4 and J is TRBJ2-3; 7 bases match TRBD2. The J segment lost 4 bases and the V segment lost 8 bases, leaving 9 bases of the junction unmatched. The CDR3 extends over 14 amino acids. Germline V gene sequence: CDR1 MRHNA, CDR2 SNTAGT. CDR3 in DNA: TGTGCCAGCGGAACCGGACTAGAGGCAGATACGCAGTATTTT. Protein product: CASGTGLEADTQYF.

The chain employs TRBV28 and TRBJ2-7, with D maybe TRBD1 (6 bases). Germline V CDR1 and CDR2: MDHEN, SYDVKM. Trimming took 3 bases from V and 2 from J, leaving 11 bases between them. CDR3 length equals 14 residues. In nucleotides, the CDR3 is TGTGCCAGCAGTTTGAGGACAGTCGCCTACGAGCAGTACTTC. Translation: CASSLRTVAYEQYF.

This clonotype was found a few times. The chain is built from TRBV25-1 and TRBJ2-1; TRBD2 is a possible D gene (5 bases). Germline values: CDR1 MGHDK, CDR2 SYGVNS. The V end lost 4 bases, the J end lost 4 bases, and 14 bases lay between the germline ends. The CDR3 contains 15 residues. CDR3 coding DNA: TGTGCCAGCAGTGGCGCGGGCGGGCCTTACAATGAGCAGTTCTTC. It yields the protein CASSGAGGPYNEQFF.

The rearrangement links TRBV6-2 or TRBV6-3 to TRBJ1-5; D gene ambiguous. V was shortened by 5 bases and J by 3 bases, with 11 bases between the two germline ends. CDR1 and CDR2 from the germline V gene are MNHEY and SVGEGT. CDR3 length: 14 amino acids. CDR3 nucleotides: TGTGCCAGCAGTCCGTACATAGCCAATCAGCCCCAGCATTTT. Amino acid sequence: CASSPYIANQPQHF.

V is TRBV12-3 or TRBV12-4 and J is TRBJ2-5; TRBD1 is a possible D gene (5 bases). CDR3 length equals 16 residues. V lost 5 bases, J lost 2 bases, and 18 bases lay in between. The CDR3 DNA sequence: TGTGCCAGCAGTCGGTGGGGCAGGCCGTCTCAAGAGACCCAGTACTTC. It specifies CASSRWGRPSQETQYF.